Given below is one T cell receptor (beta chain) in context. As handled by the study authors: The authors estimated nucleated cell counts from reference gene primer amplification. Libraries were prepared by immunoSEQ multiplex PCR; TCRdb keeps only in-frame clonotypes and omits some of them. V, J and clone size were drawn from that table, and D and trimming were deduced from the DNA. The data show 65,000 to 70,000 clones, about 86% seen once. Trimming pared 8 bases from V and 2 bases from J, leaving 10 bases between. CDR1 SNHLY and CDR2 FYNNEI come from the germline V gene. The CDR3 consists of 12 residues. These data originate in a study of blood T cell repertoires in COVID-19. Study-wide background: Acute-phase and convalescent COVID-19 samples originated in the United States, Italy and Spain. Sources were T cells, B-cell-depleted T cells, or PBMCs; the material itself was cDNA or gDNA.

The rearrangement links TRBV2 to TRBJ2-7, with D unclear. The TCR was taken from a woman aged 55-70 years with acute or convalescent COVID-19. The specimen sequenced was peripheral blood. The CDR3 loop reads CASREPPYEQYF. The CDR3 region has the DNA TGTGCCAGCCGAGAACCCCCCTACGAGCAGTACTTC.